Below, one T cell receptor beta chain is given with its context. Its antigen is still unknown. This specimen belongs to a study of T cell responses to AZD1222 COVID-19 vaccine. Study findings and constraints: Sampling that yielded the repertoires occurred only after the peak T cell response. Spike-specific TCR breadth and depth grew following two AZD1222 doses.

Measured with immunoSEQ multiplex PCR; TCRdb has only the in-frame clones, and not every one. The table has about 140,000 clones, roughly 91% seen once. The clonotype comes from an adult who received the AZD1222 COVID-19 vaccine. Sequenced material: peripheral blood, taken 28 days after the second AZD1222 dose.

The CDR3 DNA follows: TGTGCCAGTAGTATCTGGTCAGGAAGGGGTGGGGAGCAGTACTTC. It codes for CASSIWSGRGGEQYF. V usage is TRBV19 and J usage is TRBJ2-7; possible D gene TRBD1, 5 bases. Trimming took off 3 bases at V and 7 bases at J, with 19 bases between the two ends. The CDR3 has 15 residues. Germline V gives CDR1 LNHDA, CDR2 SQIVND (reference sequence).